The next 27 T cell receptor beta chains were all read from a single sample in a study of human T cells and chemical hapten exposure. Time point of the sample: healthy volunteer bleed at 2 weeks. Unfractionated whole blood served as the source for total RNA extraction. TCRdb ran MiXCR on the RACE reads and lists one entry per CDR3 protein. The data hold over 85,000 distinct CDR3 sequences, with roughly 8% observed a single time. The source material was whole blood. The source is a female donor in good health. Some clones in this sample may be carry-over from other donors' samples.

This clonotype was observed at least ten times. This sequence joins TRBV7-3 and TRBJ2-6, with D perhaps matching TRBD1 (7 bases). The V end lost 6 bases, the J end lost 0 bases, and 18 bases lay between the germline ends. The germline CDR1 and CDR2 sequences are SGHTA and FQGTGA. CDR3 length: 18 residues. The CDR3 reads CASSFSGGTFSGANVLTF. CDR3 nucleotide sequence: TGTGCCAGCAGTTTCTCAGGGGGGACGTTCTCTGGGGCCAACGTCCTGACTTTC.

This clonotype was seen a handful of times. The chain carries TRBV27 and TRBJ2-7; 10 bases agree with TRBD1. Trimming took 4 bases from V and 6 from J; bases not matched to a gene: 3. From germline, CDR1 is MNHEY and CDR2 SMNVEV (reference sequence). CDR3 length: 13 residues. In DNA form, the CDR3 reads TGTGCCAGCAGTTGGGACAGGGGTCTCGAGCAGTACTTC. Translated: CASSWDRGLEQYF.

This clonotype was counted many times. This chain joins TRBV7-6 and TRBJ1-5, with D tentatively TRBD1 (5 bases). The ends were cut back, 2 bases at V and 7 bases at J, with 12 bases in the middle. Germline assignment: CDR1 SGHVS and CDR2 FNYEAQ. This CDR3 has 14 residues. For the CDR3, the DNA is TGTGCCAGCAGCTTACGGGACGCCGGCCAGCCCCAGCATTTT. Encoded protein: CASSLRDAGQPQHF. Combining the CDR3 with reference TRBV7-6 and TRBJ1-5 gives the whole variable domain GAGVSQSPRYKVTKRGQDVALRCDPISGHVSLYWYRQALGQGPEFLTYFNYEAQQDKSGLPNDRFSAERPEGSISTLTIQRTEQRDSAMYRCASSLRDAGQPQHFGDGTRLSIL.

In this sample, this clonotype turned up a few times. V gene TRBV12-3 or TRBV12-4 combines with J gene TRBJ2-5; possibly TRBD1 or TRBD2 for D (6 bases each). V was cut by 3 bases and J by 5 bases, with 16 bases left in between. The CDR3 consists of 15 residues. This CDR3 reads CASSFRRRGVETQYF. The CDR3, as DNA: TGTGCCAGCAGTTTTCGGCGGAGGGGGGTCGAGACCCAGTACTTC.

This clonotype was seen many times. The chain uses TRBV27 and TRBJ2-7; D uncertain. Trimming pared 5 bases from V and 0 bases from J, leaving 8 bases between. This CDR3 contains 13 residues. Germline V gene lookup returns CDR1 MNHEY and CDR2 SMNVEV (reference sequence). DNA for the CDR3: TGTGCCAGCAGTGCCGGCACCTCCTACGAGCAGTACTTC. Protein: CASSAGTSYEQYF.

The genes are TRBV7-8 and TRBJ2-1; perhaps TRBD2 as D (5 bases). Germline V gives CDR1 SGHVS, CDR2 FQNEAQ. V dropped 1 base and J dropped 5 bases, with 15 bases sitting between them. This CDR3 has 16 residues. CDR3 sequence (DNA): TGTGCCAGCAGCTTAGGCTCTTCCCTTAGCGACAATGAGCAGTTCTTC. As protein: CASSLGSSLSDNEQFF.

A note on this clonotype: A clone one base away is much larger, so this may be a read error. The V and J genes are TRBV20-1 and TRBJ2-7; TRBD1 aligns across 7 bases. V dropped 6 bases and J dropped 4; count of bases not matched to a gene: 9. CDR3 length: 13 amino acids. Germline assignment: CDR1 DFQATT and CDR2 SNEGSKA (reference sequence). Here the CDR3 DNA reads TGCAGTGCCCTGGGACAGTGGATGTACGAGCAGTACTTC. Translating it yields CSALGQWMYEQYF.

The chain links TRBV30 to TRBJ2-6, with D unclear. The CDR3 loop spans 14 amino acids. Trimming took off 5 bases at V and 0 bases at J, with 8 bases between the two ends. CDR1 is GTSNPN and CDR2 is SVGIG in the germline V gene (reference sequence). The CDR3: CAWQDGSGANVLTF. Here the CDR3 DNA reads TGTGCCTGGCAAGATGGCTCTGGGGCCAACGTCCTGACTTTC.

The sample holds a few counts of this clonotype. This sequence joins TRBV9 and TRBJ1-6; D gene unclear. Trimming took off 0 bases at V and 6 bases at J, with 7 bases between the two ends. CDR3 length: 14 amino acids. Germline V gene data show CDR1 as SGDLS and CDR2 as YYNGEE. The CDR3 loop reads CASSVGGINSPLHF. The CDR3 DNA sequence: TGTGCCAGCAGCGTAGGCGGAATTAATTCACCCCTCCACTTT.

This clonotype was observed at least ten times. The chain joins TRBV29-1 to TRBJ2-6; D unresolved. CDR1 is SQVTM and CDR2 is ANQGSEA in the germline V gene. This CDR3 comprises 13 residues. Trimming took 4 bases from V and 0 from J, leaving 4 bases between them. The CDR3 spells CSVGPSGANVLTF. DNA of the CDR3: TGCAGCGTTGGGCCCTCTGGGGCCAACGTCCTGACTTTC.

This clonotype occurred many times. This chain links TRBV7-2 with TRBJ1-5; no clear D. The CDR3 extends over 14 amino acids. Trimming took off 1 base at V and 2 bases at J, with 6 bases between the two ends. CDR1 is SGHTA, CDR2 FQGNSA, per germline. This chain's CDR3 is CASSLGVGNQPQHF. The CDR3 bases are TGTGCCAGCAGCTTAGGTGTAGGCAATCAGCCCCAGCATTTT.

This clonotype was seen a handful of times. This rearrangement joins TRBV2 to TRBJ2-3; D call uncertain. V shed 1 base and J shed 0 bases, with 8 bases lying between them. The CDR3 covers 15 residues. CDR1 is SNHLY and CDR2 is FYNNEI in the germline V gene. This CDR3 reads CASSEDGTSTDTQYF. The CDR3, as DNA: TGTGCCAGCAGTGAAGACGGCACAAGCACAGATACGCAGTATTTT.

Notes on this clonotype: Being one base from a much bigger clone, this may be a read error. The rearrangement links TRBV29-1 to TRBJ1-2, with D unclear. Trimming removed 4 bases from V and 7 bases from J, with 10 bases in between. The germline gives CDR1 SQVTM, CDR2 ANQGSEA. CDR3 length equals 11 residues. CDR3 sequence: CSVGRRLGYTF. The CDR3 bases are TGCAGCGTTGGCAGGAGGCTTGGCTACACCTTC.

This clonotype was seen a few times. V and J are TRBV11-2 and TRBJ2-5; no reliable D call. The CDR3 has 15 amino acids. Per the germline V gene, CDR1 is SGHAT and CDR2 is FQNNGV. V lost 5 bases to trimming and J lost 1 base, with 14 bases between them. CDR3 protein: CASSPSGPPQETQYF. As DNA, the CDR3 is TGTGCCAGCAGCCCCTCAGGTCCGCCCCAAGAGACCCAGTACTTC.

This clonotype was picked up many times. CDR3 sequence reads: CASSDRTYEQYF. CDR3 sequence (DNA): TGTGCCAGCAGTGATCGGACCTACGAGCAGTACTTC. The V call is TRBV2, the J call TRBJ2-7, with D hard to call. This CDR3 contains 12 residues. Per germline, CDR1 SNHLY and CDR2 FYNNEI. Trimming removed 3 bases at V and 2 bases at J, with 5 bases between.

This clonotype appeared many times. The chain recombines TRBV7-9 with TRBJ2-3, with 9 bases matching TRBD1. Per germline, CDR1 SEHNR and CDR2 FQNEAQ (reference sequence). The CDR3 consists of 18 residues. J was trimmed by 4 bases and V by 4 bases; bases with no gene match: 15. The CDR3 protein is CASSSRTGEVSYADTQYF. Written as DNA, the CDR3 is TGTGCCAGCAGCTCCCGGACAGGGGAAGTGAGCTACGCAGATACGCAGTATTTT.

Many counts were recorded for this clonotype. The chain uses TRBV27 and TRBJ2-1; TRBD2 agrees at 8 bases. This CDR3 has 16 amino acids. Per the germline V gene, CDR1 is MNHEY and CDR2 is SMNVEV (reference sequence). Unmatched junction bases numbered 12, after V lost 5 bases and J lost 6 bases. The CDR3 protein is CASSQSTAGEGNEQFF. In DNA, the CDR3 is TGTGCCAGCAGTCAAAGTACAGCGGGGGAGGGCAATGAGCAGTTCTTC.

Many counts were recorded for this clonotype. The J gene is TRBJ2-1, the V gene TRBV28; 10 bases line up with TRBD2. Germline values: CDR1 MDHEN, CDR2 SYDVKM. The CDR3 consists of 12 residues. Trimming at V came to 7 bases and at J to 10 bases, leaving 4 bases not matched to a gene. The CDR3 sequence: CASNPSGSEQFF. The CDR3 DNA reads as TGTGCCAGCAATCCTAGCGGGAGCGAGCAGTTCTTC.

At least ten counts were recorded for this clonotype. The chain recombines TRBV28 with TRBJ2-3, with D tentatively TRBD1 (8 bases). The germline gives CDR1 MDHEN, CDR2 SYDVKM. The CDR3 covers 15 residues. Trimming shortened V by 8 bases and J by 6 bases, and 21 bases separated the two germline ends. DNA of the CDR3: TGTGCCAGCCGTCAAGCAGGACAGGGAGGGGATACGCAGTATTTT. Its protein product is CASRQAGQGGDTQYF.

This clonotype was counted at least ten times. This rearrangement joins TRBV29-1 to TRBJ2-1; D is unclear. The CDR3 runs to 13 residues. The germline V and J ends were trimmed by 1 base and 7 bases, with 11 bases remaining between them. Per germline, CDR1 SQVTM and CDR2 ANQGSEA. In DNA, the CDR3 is TGCAGCGTTGAAGGGGCTCTGATGAATGAGCAGTTCTTC. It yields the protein CSVEGALMNEQFF.

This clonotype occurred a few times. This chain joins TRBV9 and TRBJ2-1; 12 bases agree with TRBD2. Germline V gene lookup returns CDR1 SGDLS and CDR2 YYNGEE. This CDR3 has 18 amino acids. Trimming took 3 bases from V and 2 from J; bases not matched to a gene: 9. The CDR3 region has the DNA TGTGCCAGCAGCGAGGGACTAGCGGGTTTTGCAACCTACAATGAGCAGTTCTTC. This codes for CASSEGLAGFATYNEQFF.

CDR3 in amino acids: CSVPRGEMYTEAFF. CDR3 nucleotides: TGCAGCGTCCCAAGGGGAGAGATGTACACTGAAGCTTTCTTT. The gene calls are TRBV29-1 and TRBJ1-1; D is possibly TRBD1 (5 bases). The V end was cut by 6 bases, the J end by 3 bases, with 17 bases between. In germline, CDR1 is SQVTM, CDR2 ANQGSEA. The CDR3 extends over 14 amino acids.

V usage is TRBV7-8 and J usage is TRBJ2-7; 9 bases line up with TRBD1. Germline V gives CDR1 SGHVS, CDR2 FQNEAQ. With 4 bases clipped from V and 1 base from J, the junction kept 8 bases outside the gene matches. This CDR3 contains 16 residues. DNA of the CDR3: TGTGCCAGCAGCTCGCCCCAGGGACAGGGATCCTACGAGCAGTACTTC. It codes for CASSSPQGQGSYEQYF.

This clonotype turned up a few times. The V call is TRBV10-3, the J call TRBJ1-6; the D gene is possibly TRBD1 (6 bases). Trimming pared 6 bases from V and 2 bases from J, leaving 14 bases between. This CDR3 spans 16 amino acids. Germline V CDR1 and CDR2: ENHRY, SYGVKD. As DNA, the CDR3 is TGTGCCATCAGGGTGGTTAGGGACACCTATAATTCACCCCTCCACTTT. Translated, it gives CAIRVVRDTYNSPLHF.

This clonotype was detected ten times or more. CDR3 in amino acids: CASSSQRTASNEKLFF. DNA for the CDR3: TGTGCCAGCAGCTCACAGAGGACAGCCAGCAATGAAAAACTGTTTTTT. The V call is TRBV7-9, the J call TRBJ1-4; D possibly corresponds to TRBD1 (6 bases). The CDR3 runs 16 residues. V was cut by 4 bases and J by 5 bases, with 17 bases left in between. Looked up from germline, CDR1 is SEHNR and CDR2 is FQNEAQ (reference sequence). Filled out from reference TRBV7-9 and TRBJ1-4, the complete variable domain reads DTGVSQNPRHKITKRGQNVTFRCDPISEHNRLYWYRQTLGQGPEFLTYFQNEAQLEKSRLLSDRFSAERPKGSFSTLEIQRTEQGDSAMYLCASSSQRTASNEKLFFGSGTQLSVL.

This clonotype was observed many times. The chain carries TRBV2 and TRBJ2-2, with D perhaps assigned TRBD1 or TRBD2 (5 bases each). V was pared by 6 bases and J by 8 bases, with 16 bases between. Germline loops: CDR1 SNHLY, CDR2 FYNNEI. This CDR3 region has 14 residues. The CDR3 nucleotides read TGTGCCAGCAGCGAGGGACCGAGTGGTGGGGAGCTGTTTTTT. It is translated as CASSEGPSGGELFF.

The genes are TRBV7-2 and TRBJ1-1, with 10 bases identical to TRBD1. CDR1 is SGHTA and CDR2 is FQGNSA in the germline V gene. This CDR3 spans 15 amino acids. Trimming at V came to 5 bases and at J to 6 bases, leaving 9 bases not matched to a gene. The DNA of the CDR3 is TGTGCCAGCAGCCTCCTTGGACAGGGGGAATCTGAAGCTTTCTTT. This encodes CASSLLGQGESEAFF.